This TCR beta chain was found in a study of blood T cells in healthy people across ages. Study context: Per two T cells, template switching captured roughly one barcoded beta molecule.

The extraction recovered at least 5.5 micrograms of total RNA per sample. This clonotype was seen only a few times. V gave up 7 bases and J gave up 0 bases; unmatched junction bases: 5. This CDR3 region has 17 residues. The germline V gene has CDR1 MNHNS and CDR2 SASEGT. Through a sample-barcoded 5' primer and a J-beta primer mix, a second PCR was run for about 7 to 12 cycles. TCRdb recomputed calls from the 5' RACE reads with MiXCR, one row per CDR3 protein. The table lists hundreds of thousands of distinct CDR3 sequences, 25% of them singletons. The sample also formed part of further work on T cells of mothers and their children. As reported in that work: A few healthy Caucasian mothers and their six children donated. Related mother-child pairs showed slightly, non-significantly higher overlap than unrelated pairs.

The V gene is TRBV6-1, the J gene TRBJ2-6; the match to TRBD1 covers 11 bases. Sequencing used blood. The clonotype comes from a boy between 10 and 17 years old in good health. CDR3 region: CASKRDRGGSGANVLTF. The CDR3 coding sequence is TGTGCCAGCAAGCGGGACAGGGGGGGCTCTGGGGCCAACGTCCTGACTTTC.